Presented here are 13 T cell receptor beta chains from one specimen sequenced in a study of shared clonotypes between healthy human individuals. Naive CD8 cells were CD45RO-negative, positively selected for CCR7, excluding terminally differentiated effector memory CD45RA+ cells. The table came from immunoSEQ multiplex PCR; TCRdb's copy has only in-frame clones and leaves some out. The sample carries over 2,000,000 clones, around 93% recorded once. Sample: naive CD8+ T cells from PBMCs. Receptors originate from a man between 18 and 35 years old in good health. Some clones in this sample may be carry-over from other donors' samples.

The chain recombines TRBV19 with TRBJ2-1; no firm D call. With 7 bases removed from V and 0 bases from J, the gap between germline ends came to 16 bases. The germline V gene encodes CDR1 LNHDA and CDR2 SQIVND (reference sequence). The CDR3 is 16 residues long. CDR3 sequence (DNA): TGTGCCAGTACTATGACCCGGGCCCTCTCCTACAATGAGCAGTTCTTC. Residues: CASTMTRALSYNEQFF.

A note on this clone: One junction end disagrees with the germline gene, perhaps due to a read error. V and J are TRBV11-2 and TRBJ2-7; D gene uncertain. Germline values: CDR1 SGHAT, CDR2 FQNNGV. CDR3 length: 13 residues. DNA of the CDR3: TGTGCCAGCAGCCTAGAGGTCAACTACGAGCAGTACTTC. It encodes CASSLEVNYEQYF.

This clone was observed once. This chain joins TRBV6-1 and TRBJ2-7, with D uncertain. Trimming stripped 5 bases from V and 2 bases from J, with 10 bases between. This CDR3 is 13 amino acids long. CDR1 and CDR2 (germline): MNHNS, SASEGT. The CDR3 DNA is TGTGCCAGCAGTCTTTATCTTCCCTACGAGCAGTACTTC. Residues: CASSLYLPYEQYF.

The chain is built from TRBV27 and TRBJ1-5; 10 bases are a match to TRBD1. CDR3 length equals 15 residues. Germline CDR1 is MNHEY and CDR2 is SMNVEV (reference sequence). With V trimmed by 8 bases and J by 6 bases, 10 bases remained unmatched. The CDR3 loop reads CASGLSGTGAQPQHF. The CDR3 DNA sequence: TGTGCCAGCGGCCTATCCGGGACAGGGGCTCAGCCCCAGCATTTT.

The chain joins TRBV7-8 to TRBJ2-7, with D maybe TRBD1 (6 bases). The ends were cut back, 0 bases at V and 6 bases at J, with 9 bases in the middle. Germline V gene sequence: CDR1 SGHVS, CDR2 FQNEAQ. CDR3 length: 13 amino acids. For the CDR3, the DNA is TGTGCCAGCAGCTTAGCATCCAGGGGCGAGCAGTACTTC. Translation: CASSLASRGEQYF.

Concerning this clone itself: Other DNA sequences in the same sample also yield this CDR3. The gene calls are TRBV7-9 and TRBJ2-1; D not certain. This CDR3 spans 12 amino acids. Trimming left V 3 bases short and J 7 bases short, with 7 bases between. CDR1 and CDR2 (germline): SEHNR, FQNEAQ (reference sequence). The CDR3 DNA reads as TGTGCCAGCAGCTTCGGCGTTAATGAGCAGTTCTTC. This encodes CASSFGVNEQFF.

The gene calls are TRBV27 and TRBJ2-1; the match to TRBD2 covers 11 bases. The germline V gene has CDR1 MNHEY and CDR2 SMNVEV (reference sequence). This CDR3 spans 15 amino acids. Trimming removed 3 bases from V and 10 bases from J; junction bases left unmatched: 8. The CDR3 sequence is CASSLSGTSGTEQFF. As DNA, the CDR3 is TGTGCCAGCAGTTTGTCCGGGACTAGCGGAACCGAGCAGTTCTTC.

This chain links TRBV27 with TRBJ2-2, with TRBD1 as a possible D gene (6 bases). CDR1 is MNHEY, CDR2 SMNVEV, per germline (reference sequence). The CDR3 has 15 amino acids. The V gene lost 7 bases and the J gene lost 7 bases, with 19 bases spanning the gap. CDR3 sequence reads: CASTPGPGAHGELFF. The CDR3 nucleotides read TGTGCCAGCACCCCAGGACCAGGGGCTCACGGGGAGCTGTTTTTT.

The chain recombines TRBV9 with TRBJ2-7; D ambiguous. The ends were cut back, 1 base at V and 3 bases at J, with 11 bases in the middle. The germline CDR1 and CDR2 sequences are SGDLS and YYNGEE. The CDR3 runs to 14 residues. CDR3 sequence reads: CASSVSSLDYEQYF. The CDR3 coding sequence is TGTGCCAGCAGCGTAAGTAGCTTAGACTACGAGCAGTACTTC.

The chain couples TRBV19 to TRBJ1-5, with a weak D call TRBD1 (6 bases). This CDR3 has 15 residues. In germline, CDR1 is LNHDA, CDR2 SQIVND (reference sequence). Trimming took 5 bases from V and 2 from J, leaving 13 bases between them. CDR3 in amino acids: CASSFRGMGNQPQHF. As DNA, the CDR3 is TGTGCCAGTAGTTTCAGGGGCATGGGCAATCAGCCCCAGCATTTT.

Turning to this clone: The same CDR3 is also encoded by other DNA sequences in this sample. This chain uses TRBV27 with TRBJ2-1; TRBD2 agrees at 9 bases. Trimming took 3 bases from V and 2 from J; bases not matched to a gene: 2. The germline CDR1 and CDR2 sequences are MNHEY and SMNVEV (reference sequence). The CDR3 consists of 15 residues. In DNA, the CDR3 is TGTGCCAGCAGTTTGTTAGCGGGAGCCTACAATGAGCAGTTCTTC. Protein sequence: CASSLLAGAYNEQFF.

The CDR3 loop reads CASSIGLGPGEQYF. The CDR3 DNA follows: TGTGCCAGTAGTATAGGCCTCGGACCGGGGGAGCAGTACTTC. The V and J genes are TRBV19 and TRBJ2-7, with D tentatively TRBD2 (5 bases). In germline, CDR1 is LNHDA, CDR2 SQIVND (reference sequence). This CDR3 has 14 amino acids. V lost 1 base and J 7 bases, leaving 14 bases between the germline ends.

The genes are TRBV27 and TRBJ2-2, with D possibly matching TRBD1 (6 bases). CDR3 length equals 15 residues. V was trimmed by 4 bases and J by 6 bases, leaving 15 bases between them. CDR1 and CDR2 (germline): MNHEY, SMNVEV (reference sequence). In DNA, the CDR3 is TGTGCCAGCAGTTCCAGGATTCAGGGGCCCGGGGAGCTGTTTTTT. This codes for CASSSRIQGPGELFF.